The entry that follows covers one T cell receptor (beta chain) sequence. The antigen remains unidentified. This sample stems from a study of shared clonotypes between healthy human individuals. Assay used: immunoSEQ multiplex PCR; TCRdb lists only in-frame clones, some missing. There are some 1.5 million clones in the sample; approximately 98% occur only once, and less than 0.55% lies in the top ten. Findings and limits, study-wide: When compared with the clonotypes that were shared by all four sorted-subset donors, the non-shared clonotypes turned out to have lower generation probabilities.

The V end lost 3 bases, the J end lost 3 bases, and 14 bases lay between the germline ends. There are 15 residues in the CDR3. The germline gives CDR1 ENHRY, CDR2 SYGVKD. The sequenced sample consisted of naive CD4+ T cells sorted from blood. Regarding subset: CD45RA+ positively selected. This TCR was recovered from a man aged 25 to 40 in good health. The J gene is TRBJ1-1, the V gene TRBV10-3; D gene unclear. The CDR3 spells CAISEGIQADTEAFF. The CDR3, as DNA: TGTGCCATCAGTGAAGGTATTCAGGCGGACACTGAAGCTTTCTTT.